A single sample is the source of the 11 T cell receptor beta chains below, sequenced in a study of blood T cell repertoires in COVID-19. Generated by immunoSEQ multiplex PCR, the TCRdb table keeps only in-frame clones and is missing some. Altogether 40,000 to 55,000 clones are present, more than 75% being singletons, with the ten largest covering under 6%. The sample consisted of PBMCs or T cells enriched from blood (not recorded which). The receptors originated from a woman aged 45-59 years with acute COVID-19.

The rearrangement uses TRBV11-1 and TRBJ2-1, with D uncertain. Trimming cost V 1 base and J 5 bases, with 9 bases left between them. This CDR3 has 14 residues. Germline V gene sequence: CDR1 SGHAT, CDR2 FQDESV (reference sequence). The CDR3 DNA reads TGTGCCAGCAGCTTAGGCGGCCCCCACAATGAGCAGTTCTTC. Its translation is CASSLGGPHNEQFF.

The chain couples TRBV9 to TRBJ1-1; D unclear. Germline-derived CDR1 and CDR2 are SGDLS and YYNGEE. V was pared by 0 bases and J by 10 bases, with 16 bases between. The CDR3 has 14 residues. The CDR3 loop is CASSVEARGSGAFF. In DNA form, the CDR3 reads TGTGCCAGCAGCGTAGAGGCTCGGGGTAGCGGAGCTTTCTTT.

This clone has more than one count but fewer than ten. The chain links TRBV10-3 to TRBJ1-4; 9 bases match TRBD1. The V gene end was trimmed by 5 bases and the J gene end by 6 bases; junction bases not matched to a gene: 10. Germline V CDR1 and CDR2: ENHRY, SYGVKD. The CDR3 runs 16 residues. The CDR3 spells CAISSSPGQGHEKLFF. CDR3 in DNA: TGTGCCATCAGTTCGAGTCCGGGACAGGGACATGAAAAACTGTTTTTT.

There are a few counts of this clone. This chain connects TRBV6-5 to TRBJ1-1; D not resolved. This CDR3 contains 15 residues. Germline CDR1 MNHEY, CDR2 SVGAGI. Trimming stripped 0 bases from V and 1 base from J, with 9 bases between. The CDR3 is CASSYSRGRNTEAFF. CDR3 nucleotides: TGTGCCAGCAGTTACTCCCGGGGTCGGAACACTGAAGCTTTCTTT.

V is TRBV18 and J is TRBJ2-5; 8 positions match TRBD2. Germline V lookup: CDR1 KGHSH, CDR2 LQKENI. The CDR3 is made up of 16 amino acids. The J segment lost 3 bases and the V segment lost 0 bases, leaving 6 bases of the junction unmatched. The CDR3 loop reads CASSPPAGGPKETQYF. The CDR3 nucleotides are TGTGCCAGCTCACCACCCGCGGGGGGACCCAAAGAGACCCAGTACTTC.

This clone was picked up one time. The genes are TRBV3-1 (or the pseudogene TRBV3-2) and TRBJ2-7; 7 bases line up with TRBD1. Trimming removed 4 bases from V and 2 bases from J; junction bases left unmatched: 8. This CDR3 is built from 15 residues. The germline V gene has CDR1 LGHDT and CDR2 YNNKEL (reference sequence). The CDR3 sequence is CASSPPGQGAYEQYF. The CDR3 DNA reads as TGTGCCAGCAGCCCCCCCGGGCAGGGGGCCTACGAGCAGTACTTC.

V gene TRBV5-1 combines with J gene TRBJ2-1, with TRBD2 matching 10 bases. Germline CDR1 is SGHRS and CDR2 is YFSETQ. CDR3 length: 17 amino acids. Germline trimming cut 7 bases from V and 3 bases from J; bases unmatched to any gene: 13. The CDR3: CASAELIAGGSYNEQFF. As DNA, the CDR3 is TGCGCCAGCGCCGAACTTATAGCGGGGGGTAGCTACAATGAGCAGTTCTTC.

The chain couples TRBV5-1 to TRBJ1-4; D unresolved. There are 16 residues in the CDR3. The V and J ends lost 0 bases and 7 bases respectively, with 16 bases between them. The germline CDR1 and CDR2 sequences are SGHRS and YFSETQ. CDR3 sequence: CASSLVGWSPSEKLFF. The CDR3 bases are TGCGCCAGCAGCTTGGTCGGTTGGTCGCCGAGTGAAAAACTGTTTTTT. The complete variable domain, with remaining parts taken from reference TRBV5-1 and TRBJ1-4, reads KAGVTQTPRYLIKTRGQQVTLSCSPISGHRSVSWYQQTPGQGLQFLFEYFSETQRNKGNFPGRFSGRQFSNSRSEMNVSTLELGDSALYLCASSLVGWSPSEKLFFGSGTQLSVL.

The rearrangement links TRBV6-4 to TRBJ1-2; D might be TRBD1 (6 bases). V was clipped by 4 bases and J by 4 bases, with 16 bases between them. Looked up from germline, CDR1 is MRHNA and CDR2 is SNTAGT. CDR3 size: 15 residues. CDR3 in amino acids: CASSATSGTPYGYTF. CDR3 DNA sequence: TGTGCCAGCAGTGCAACTTCCGGGACACCCTATGGCTACACCTTC.

This clone has a handful of counts. This chain uses TRBV11-2 with TRBJ2-7; TRBD1 matches 9 bases. The CDR3 totals 14 residues. V lost 4 bases and J lost 4; bases outside the gene matches: 5. The germline V gene has CDR1 SGHAT and CDR2 FQNNGV. CDR3 sequence reads: CASSSGQGRYEQYF. The CDR3 DNA follows: TGTGCCAGCAGCTCGGGACAGGGAAGGTACGAGCAGTACTTC.

This rearrangement joins TRBV19 to TRBJ2-3, with TRBD2 identical over 9 bases. Losses at the gene ends were 4 bases for V and 3 bases for J; bases not matched to a gene: 2. CDR1 and CDR2 (germline): LNHDA, SQIVND (reference sequence). There are 14 residues in the CDR3. CDR3 DNA sequence: TGTGCCAGTAGTAGCGGGGGGGAGACAGATACGCAGTATTTT. This gives the protein CASSSGGETDTQYF.